The 27 T cell receptor beta chains given below trace back to one sample, sequenced in a study of blood T cell repertoires in COVID-19. Using immunoSEQ multiplex PCR, the repertoire was profiled, and TCRdb retains in-frame clones only, with some absent. Seen here are 150,000 to 200,000 clones, around 86% observed once, and the top ten hold 8% to 10%. The sample taken for sequencing was peripheral blood. All receptors come from a man aged 55 to 69 with acute or convalescent COVID-19.

The chain uses TRBV19 and TRBJ2-7; TRBD2 is a possible D gene (6 bases). Trimming shortened V by 3 bases and J by 0 bases, and 9 bases separated the two germline ends. Germline V gene lookup returns CDR1 LNHDA and CDR2 SQIVND (reference sequence). The CDR3 is made up of 14 amino acids. As DNA, the CDR3 is TGTGCCAGTAGTATGAGCGGGTTCTCCTACGAGCAGTACTTC. Translating gives CASSMSGFSYEQYF.

The chain combines TRBV5-1 with TRBJ2-3; TRBD2 agrees at 10 bases. Germline loops: CDR1 SGHRS, CDR2 YFSETQ. The CDR3 is made up of 14 amino acids. Losses at the gene ends were 4 bases for V and 2 bases for J; bases not matched to a gene: 1. The CDR3 region is CASSLAGATDTQYF. The CDR3 DNA reads as TGCGCCAGCAGCCTAGCGGGGGCCACAGATACGCAGTATTTT.

V gene TRBV5-3 combines with J gene TRBJ2-1; the match to TRBD2 covers 14 bases. TRBV5-3 is an ORF; its function is uncertain. CDR3 length equals 17 residues. The V and J ends lost 4 bases and 9 bases, in that order; junction bases with no gene match: 12. The chain's CDR3 is CARSPTPGLAGVGEQFF. CDR3 DNA sequence: TGTGCCAGAAGCCCGACCCCGGGACTAGCGGGAGTCGGTGAGCAGTTCTTC.

This chain joins TRBV10-3 and TRBJ2-3; D is ambiguous. Germline-derived CDR1 and CDR2 are ENHRY and SYGVKD. The CDR3 is 12 residues long. Deletions cut 10 bases from V and 0 bases from J, with 8 bases between. The CDR3 bases are TGTGCCACCCAGACTAGCACAGATACGCAGTATTTT. As protein: CATQTSTDTQYF.

The chain links TRBV18 to TRBJ1-6; possibly TRBD1 for D (6 bases). V lost 6 bases to trimming and J lost 7 bases, with 13 bases between them. Germline V gene sequence: CDR1 KGHSH, CDR2 LQKENI. The CDR3 loop spans 14 amino acids. The CDR3 DNA follows: TGTGCCAGCTCCCAGGGGCTCAGGAATTCACCCCTCCACTTT. As protein: CASSQGLRNSPLHF.

This clone showed up just once. The V and J genes are TRBV6-5 and TRBJ1-4; a possible D gene is TRBD1 (6 bases). Germline CDR1 and CDR2: MNHEY and SVGAGI. The CDR3 runs to 16 residues. V lost 0 bases and J 8 bases, leaving 16 bases between the germline ends. In DNA form, the CDR3 reads TGTGCCAGCAGTTACTCTGGGGGCAGGATGGGAGAAAAACTGTTTTTT. Translated, it gives CASSYSGGRMGEKLFF.

The chain combines TRBV19 with TRBJ1-2, with D maybe TRBD1 (5 bases). CDR1 and CDR2 (germline): LNHDA, SQIVND (reference sequence). Trimming pared 10 bases from V and 0 bases from J, leaving 15 bases between. The length of the CDR3 is 14 residues. The CDR3 sequence: CATRTRGANYGYTF. The CDR3, as DNA: TGTGCCACTAGGACACGGGGAGCTAACTATGGCTACACCTTC.

The chain uses TRBV10-1 and TRBJ2-7; D not resolved. V shed 2 bases and J shed 2 bases, with 10 bases lying between them. The germline gives CDR1 WNHNN, CDR2 SYGVQD (reference sequence). The CDR3 covers 14 residues. This chain's CDR3 is CASSEGPETYEQYF. In nucleotides, the CDR3 is TGCGCCAGCAGTGAGGGCCCGGAGACCTACGAGCAGTACTTC.

The rearrangement links TRBV5-4 to TRBJ1-2; 11 nucleotides align to TRBD1. CDR1 is SGHNT and CDR2 is YYREEE in the germline V gene (reference sequence). After removal of 7 bases from V and 3 bases from J, the junction contained 11 bases not matched to a gene. CDR3 length: 16 amino acids. Here the CDR3 reads CASGRTGGIRDYGYTF. The CDR3 nucleotides read TGTGCCAGCGGACGGACAGGGGGCATCAGGGACTATGGCTACACCTTC.

The CDR3 reads CASSWGGNSPLHF. The CDR3 bases are TGTGCCAGCAGTTGGGGGGGTAACTCACCCCTCCACTTT. V gene TRBV6-4 combines with J gene TRBJ1-6, with D possibly matching TRBD1 (5 bases). The CDR3 totals 13 residues. Germline V lookup: CDR1 MRHNA, CDR2 SNTAGT. V shed 5 bases and J shed 10 bases, with 12 bases lying between them.

The chain uses TRBV19 and TRBJ1-5, with a tentative D call TRBD1 (6 bases). The ends were cut back, 6 bases at V and 0 bases at J, with 21 bases in the middle. This CDR3 has 18 residues. The germline V gene has CDR1 LNHDA and CDR2 SQIVND (reference sequence). The CDR3, as DNA: TGTGCCAGTAGGGTTACGCCCCCAACAGGGTATAGCAATCAGCCCCAGCATTTT. Translated: CASRVTPPTGYSNQPQHF.

The gene calls are TRBV24-1 and TRBJ2-1; 13 positions agree with TRBD2. The J segment lost 5 bases and the V segment lost 10 bases, leaving 7 bases of the junction unmatched. This CDR3 comprises 15 residues. Germline CDR1 reads KGHDR; CDR2 reads SFDVKD. Here the CDR3 DNA reads TGTGCCACGGGACTAGCGGGATCCCAGCACAATGAGCAGTTCTTC. It translates to CATGLAGSQHNEQFF.

The chain joins TRBV7-9 to TRBJ2-3, with 8 positions matching TRBD1. V gave up 1 base and J gave up 1 base; unmatched junction bases: 7. The germline CDR1 and CDR2 sequences are SEHNR and FQNEAQ (reference sequence). The CDR3 is made up of 17 amino acids. CDR3 DNA: TGTGCCAGCAGCTTAGGGCAGGTGGGACAGGGCACAGATACGCAGTATTTT. Amino acids: CASSLGQVGQGTDTQYF.

This clone was detected once. V usage is TRBV7-8 and J usage is TRBJ2-1, with D maybe TRBD2 (6 bases). This CDR3 comprises 14 residues. CDR1 is SGHVS and CDR2 is FQNEAQ in the germline V gene. V dropped 4 bases and J dropped 7 bases, with 14 bases sitting between them. CDR3 coding DNA: TGTGCCAGCAGCTCTCTTCGGGAGCGTAATGAGCAGTTCTTC. It is translated as CASSSLRERNEQFF.

This chain connects TRBV11-3 to TRBJ2-1, with D perhaps TRBD2 (7 bases). CDR3 length equals 15 residues. V shed 6 bases and J shed 5 bases, with 17 bases lying between them. Germline V lookup: CDR1 SGHNT, CDR2 YENEEA. The CDR3 DNA follows: TGTGCCAGCAGTCCTGGACTAGGGGGACACAATGAGCAGTTCTTC. Translation: CASSPGLGGHNEQFF. Full variable domain (remainder filled in from reference TRBV11-3 and TRBJ2-1): EAGVVQSPRYKIIEKKQPVAFWCNPISGHNTLYWYLQNLGQGPELLIRYENEEAVDDSQLPKDRFSAERLKGVDSTLKIQPAELGDSAVYLCASSPGLGGHNEQFFGPGTRLTVL.

The chain carries TRBV28 and TRBJ1-5; D is perhaps TRBD1 (5 bases). The V gene lost 6 bases and the J gene lost 3 bases, with 21 bases spanning the gap. This CDR3 has 17 residues. In germline, CDR1 is MDHEN, CDR2 SYDVKM. The chain's CDR3 is CASRGPRVTGLNQPQHF. The CDR3 DNA follows: TGTGCCAGCAGGGGCCCCCGAGTAACGGGACTCAATCAGCCCCAGCATTTT.

The chain recombines TRBV7-6 with TRBJ2-1; unclear D gene. Per the germline V gene, CDR1 is SGHVS and CDR2 is FNYEAQ. The germline V and J ends were trimmed by 5 bases and 7 bases, with 6 bases remaining between them. The CDR3 is made up of 11 amino acids. Written as DNA, the CDR3 is TGTGCCAGCAGCCTACGGAATGAGCAGTTCTTC. Its translation is CASSLRNEQFF. Looking up the rest from reference TRBV7-6 and TRBJ2-1 gives the full variable domain: GAGVSQSPRYKVTKRGQDVALRCDPISGHVSLYWYRQALGQGPEFLTYFNYEAQQDKSGLPNDRFSAERPEGSISTLTIQRTEQRDSAMYRCASSLRNEQFFGPGTRLTVL.

This chain uses TRBV5-1 with TRBJ2-3; maybe TRBD1 (5 bases). Looked up from germline, CDR1 is SGHRS and CDR2 is YFSETQ. The ends were cut back, 3 bases at V and 2 bases at J, with 10 bases in the middle. This CDR3 is built from 14 residues. CDR3 in amino acids: CASSSMTDTDTQYF. CDR3 nucleotide sequence: TGCGCCAGCAGCTCCATGACAGACACAGATACGCAGTATTTT. The full variable domain, completed using reference TRBV5-1 and TRBJ2-3, is KAGVTQTPRYLIKTRGQQVTLSCSPISGHRSVSWYQQTPGQGLQFLFEYFSETQRNKGNFPGRFSGRQFSNSRSEMNVSTLELGDSALYLCASSSMTDTDTQYFGPGTRLTVL.

The V call is TRBV19, the J call TRBJ2-2; 9 bases line up with TRBD2. CDR1 and CDR2 (germline): LNHDA, SQIVND (reference sequence). The CDR3 spans 19 residues. With V trimmed by 1 base and J by 6 bases, 15 bases remained unmatched. CDR3: CASSIGDRRLAGRSGELFF. In DNA, the CDR3 is TGTGCCAGTAGTATAGGTGATAGGCGGCTAGCGGGACGATCCGGGGAGCTGTTTTTT. Drawing the rest from reference TRBV19 and TRBJ2-2, the complete variable domain is DGGITQSPKYLFRKEGQNVTLSCEQNLNHDAMYWYRQDPGQGLRLIYYSQIVNDFQKGDIAEGYSVSREKKESFPLTVTSAQKNPTAFYLCASSIGDRRLAGRSGELFFGEGSRLTVL.

V gene TRBV19 combines with J gene TRBJ1-5; TRBD1 matches 7 bases. CDR1 is LNHDA and CDR2 is SQIVND in the germline V gene (reference sequence). After removal of 1 base from V and 5 bases from J, the junction contained 8 bases not matched to a gene. This CDR3 spans 16 amino acids. This CDR3 reads CASSIGLRQGDQPQHF. The CDR3, as DNA: TGTGCCAGTAGTATAGGTCTCCGACAGGGAGATCAGCCCCAGCATTTT.

CDR3 protein: CASSPRRGFAYEQYF. The CDR3 DNA follows: TGTGCCAGCAGTCCCCGCAGGGGGTTTGCCTACGAGCAGTACTTC. This sequence joins TRBV27 and TRBJ2-7; 7 nucleotides agree with TRBD1. V was pared by 5 bases and J by 2 bases, with 9 bases of the junction left unmatched. The V gene's germline CDR1 is MNHEY and CDR2 SMNVEV (reference sequence). The CDR3 consists of 15 residues.

The V and J genes are TRBV28 and TRBJ1-2, with D unclear. From germline, CDR1 is MDHEN and CDR2 SYDVKM. V was trimmed by 2 bases and J by 8 bases, leaving 15 bases between them. The CDR3 is 14 amino acids. CDR3 sequence: CASSLLSRGDGYTF. CDR3 DNA: TGTGCCAGCAGTTTACTATCTCGGGGAGACGGCTACACCTTC.

For the CDR3, the DNA is TGTGCCATCAGGACAGGGGCATCTGGAAACACCATATATTTT. Translated: CAIRTGASGNTIYF. The chain has TRBV10-3 and TRBJ1-3; 8 positions agree with TRBD1. The CDR3 has 14 residues. Germline loops: CDR1 ENHRY, CDR2 SYGVKD. The J segment lost 1 base and the V segment lost 6 bases, leaving 2 bases of the junction unmatched.

This clone was detected only once. The chain carries TRBV6-1 and TRBJ1-5; D not resolved. Germline-derived CDR1 and CDR2 are MNHNS and SASEGT. This CDR3 comprises 13 residues. V was clipped by 3 bases and J by 5 bases, with 8 bases between them. The CDR3: CASSDQVHQPQHF. CDR3 DNA: TGTGCCAGCAGTGACCAGGTCCATCAGCCCCAGCATTTT.

The chain has TRBV6-5 and TRBJ1-2; tentative D call: TRBD1 (6 bases). The germline V and J ends were trimmed by 5 bases and 7 bases, with 11 bases remaining between them. CDR1 is MNHEY and CDR2 is SVGAGI in the germline V gene. This CDR3 has 12 amino acids. For the CDR3, the DNA is TGTGCCAGCAGTCATAGGGGGGGTGGCTACACCTTC. As protein: CASSHRGGGYTF.

The V and J genes are TRBV5-5 and TRBJ1-2; possible D gene TRBD1, 5 bases. Trimming left V 0 bases short and J 4 bases short, with 10 bases between. The CDR3 is made up of 14 amino acids. Germline V CDR1 and CDR2: SGHKS, YYEKEE (reference sequence). The CDR3 DNA reads as TGTGCCAGCAGCTTGGCCAGGGCGGTCTATGGCTACACCTTC. This sequence encodes CASSLARAVYGYTF.

The chain employs TRBV12-3 or TRBV12-4 and TRBJ1-3; D unresolved. Deletions cut 6 bases from V and 0 bases from J, with 6 bases between. This CDR3 has 13 amino acids. CDR3 loop: CASRWSSGNTIYF. CDR3 coding DNA: TGTGCCAGCAGATGGAGCTCTGGAAACACCATATATTTT.